These 15 T cell receptor beta chains came from one sample sequenced in a study of OX40 agonist ivuxolimab in advanced cancers. TCRdb keeps only in-frame clones here, not all; method: immunoSEQ multiplex PCR. The sample holds 70,000 to 90,000 clones; about 84% are singletons and the top ten take 5%. The specimen comprised CD4+ or CD8+ T cells sorted from blood, sampled in a trial of the OX40 agonist ivuxolimab. The receptors were sampled from an adult with an advanced solid tumor such as melanoma, head and neck, liver or kidney cancer.

This clone has a handful of counts. This chain connects TRBV19 to TRBJ1-4; D is possibly TRBD1 (5 bases). Deletions cut 3 bases from V and 6 bases from J, with 14 bases between. The germline V gene has CDR1 LNHDA and CDR2 SQIVND (reference sequence). This CDR3 is built from 15 residues. In DNA, the CDR3 is TGTGCCAGTAGTATTGGTGGGGCGCGGGATGAAAAACTGTTTTTT. This sequence encodes CASSIGGARDEKLFF.

The genes are TRBV29-1 and TRBJ1-1; possibly TRBD1 for D (6 bases). Germline loops: CDR1 SQVTM, CDR2 ANQGSEA. V dropped 6 bases and J dropped 7 bases, with 27 bases sitting between them. The CDR3 sequence is 16 residues long. The CDR3 reads CSVDRPAEDSHIEAFF. CDR3 DNA: TGCAGCGTCGACAGGCCAGCAGAGGATTCCCACATTGAAGCTTTCTTT.

V usage is TRBV4-2 and J usage is TRBJ1-1, with D possibly being TRBD1 (5 bases). The ends were cut back, 0 bases at V and 8 bases at J, with 7 bases in the middle. The germline CDR1 and CDR2 sequences are LGHNA and YNFKEQ. The CDR3 loop spans 12 amino acids. Here the CDR3 reads CASSQETVEAFF. CDR3 bases: TGTGCCAGCAGCCAAGAGACAGTCGAAGCTTTCTTT.

The rearrangement joins TRBV9 to TRBJ2-7; D not certain. This CDR3 is built from 14 residues. V was cut by 3 bases and J by 2 bases, with 12 bases left in between. From germline, CDR1 is SGDLS and CDR2 YYNGEE. This CDR3 reads CASSESTGAYEQYF. DNA of the CDR3: TGTGCCAGCAGCGAATCCACGGGCGCCTACGAGCAGTACTTC.

The CDR3 nucleotides read TGTGCCAGCAGTGAAGTACAGGGGGCTGGTGGCGAGCAGTACTTC. Translated: CASSEVQGAGGEQYF. J is TRBJ2-7 and V is TRBV2, with 9 bases matching TRBD1. The CDR3 is 15 amino acids. V lost 1 base to trimming and J lost 6 bases; unmatched junction nucleotides: 7. Germline CDR1 SNHLY, CDR2 FYNNEI.

This chain uses TRBV6-5 with TRBJ1-2, with TRBD1 identical over 9 bases. There are 13 residues in the CDR3. The V gene end was trimmed by 2 bases and the J gene end by 7 bases; junction bases not matched to a gene: 2. Germline loops: CDR1 MNHEY, CDR2 SVGAGI. CDR3 bases: TGTGCCAGCAGTTACGGGACAGGGAGTGGCTACACCTTC. It encodes CASSYGTGSGYTF.

The chain is built from TRBV18 and TRBJ2-3; tentatively, D is TRBD1 (5 bases). CDR3 length equals 14 residues. CDR1 is KGHSH and CDR2 is LQKENI in the germline V gene. Trimming left V 5 bases short and J 5 bases short, with 14 bases between. This CDR3 is CASSSGKGGDTQYF. The CDR3 DNA reads as TGTGCCAGCTCATCAGGGAAAGGCGGAGATACGCAGTATTTT.

This chain links TRBV30 with TRBJ2-7, with D unresolved. The V end lost 3 bases, the J end lost 7 bases, and 10 bases lay between the germline ends. CDR1 GTSNPN and CDR2 SVGIG come from the germline V gene (reference sequence). There are 11 residues in the CDR3. In nucleotides, the CDR3 is TGTGCCTGGAGCCCTCGCTTTGAGCAGTACTTC. Its translation: CAWSPRFEQYF.

The chain recombines TRBV15 with TRBJ1-1; TRBD1 matches at 8 bases. The CDR3 consists of 14 residues. Trimming took 0 bases from V and 7 from J; bases not matched to a gene: 4. CDR1 LNHNV and CDR2 YYDKDF come from the germline V gene (reference sequence). The DNA for the CDR3 is TGTGCCACCAGCAGAGATAAAGGGACAGGTGAAGCTTTCTTT. Its translation: CATSRDKGTGEAFF.

This chain connects TRBV4-2 to TRBJ2-3, with D unclear. Deletions cut 0 bases from V and 1 base from J, with 11 bases between. This CDR3 is 16 amino acids long. Looked up from germline, CDR1 is LGHNA and CDR2 is YNFKEQ. The CDR3 region is CASSQDEALGTDTQYF. The DNA of the CDR3 is TGTGCCAGCAGCCAAGATGAGGCCCTCGGCACAGATACGCAGTATTTT.

In DNA, the CDR3 is TGTGCCAGCAGTTTAGTCGCGGGAGGAGAGCAGTTCTTC. It encodes CASSLVAGGEQFF. The chain couples TRBV27 to TRBJ2-1, with 8 bases matching TRBD2. Germline V gives CDR1 MNHEY, CDR2 SMNVEV (reference sequence). J was trimmed by 10 bases and V by 2 bases; bases with no gene match: 4. The CDR3 runs to 13 residues.

The CDR3 loop is CASSLAGRQEEQYF. DNA for the CDR3: TGTGCCAGCAGCTTGGCCGGGAGGCAAGAAGAGCAGTACTTC. V is TRBV5-4 and J is TRBJ2-7, with 7 bases identical to TRBD2. The germline CDR1 and CDR2 sequences are SGHNT and YYREEE (reference sequence). The length of the CDR3 is 14 residues. J was trimmed by 7 bases and V by 0 bases; bases with no gene match: 7.

This chain uses TRBV9 with TRBJ1-3; weak D call: TRBD1 (5 bases). CDR3 length: 15 residues. Trimming cost V 4 bases and J 4 bases, with 15 bases left between them. CDR1 and CDR2 (germline): SGDLS, YYNGEE. This CDR3 reads CASSPGRALGNTIYF. The DNA of the CDR3 is TGTGCCAGCAGCCCGGGGCGGGCACTCGGAAACACCATATATTTT.

This chain links TRBV4-1 with TRBJ2-1, with unresolved D. CDR1 and CDR2 (germline): MGHRA, YSYEKL. V gave up 0 bases and J gave up 0 bases, with 12 bases separating them. CDR3 size: 17 residues. The CDR3 coding sequence is TGCGCCAGCAGCCAAGATCACCCCGCTAGCTCCTACAATGAGCAGTTCTTC. Translation: CASSQDHPASSYNEQFF.

The V and J genes are TRBV5-1 and TRBJ1-2; 9 bases agree with TRBD1. Unmatched junction bases numbered 13, after V lost 0 bases and J lost 4 bases. The CDR3 covers 18 residues. The germline V gene encodes CDR1 SGHRS and CDR2 YFSETQ. This chain's CDR3 is CASSLGGTGINPGYGYTF. The CDR3 DNA sequence: TGCGCCAGCAGCTTGGGAGGGACAGGGATAAACCCTGGCTATGGCTACACCTTC. The entire variable domain, with the rest obtained from reference TRBV5-1 and TRBJ1-2, is as follows: KAGVTQTPRYLIKTRGQQVTLSCSPISGHRSVSWYQQTPGQGLQFLFEYFSETQRNKGNFPGRFSGRQFSNSRSEMNVSTLELGDSALYLCASSLGGTGINPGYGYTFGSGTRLTVV.